Each of the 29 T cell receptor beta chains below was sequenced from the same sample in a study of T cells in Graves' hyperthyroidism and ophthalmopathy. Amplification of TCR beta CDR3 regions used RNA as the template. Initially, a first-round RT-PCR of the TCR CDR3 employed the HTBI primer set. A single record per CDR3 protein comes from TCRdb applying MiXCR to the multiplex PCR reads. Here the sample spans around 520,000 distinct CDR3 sequences, around a quarter being singletons. Sequenced: blood. Source of these receptors: a woman in her twenties or thirties with Graves' ophthalmopathy.

Many counts were recorded for this clonotype. This chain connects TRBV7-2 to TRBJ2-7; 12 bases line up with TRBD2. The CDR3 has 17 residues. The junction had 3 bases not matched to a gene; V was cut back by 0 bases and J by 0 bases. Germline V lookup: CDR1 SGHTA, CDR2 FQGNSA. The chain's CDR3 is CASSLAGTSGYSYEQYF. CDR3 DNA sequence: TGTGCCAGCAGCTTAGCTGGGACTAGCGGGTACTCCTACGAGCAGTACTTC. Using reference TRBV7-2 and TRBJ2-7 for the parts outside the CDR3, the full variable domain is GAGVSQSPSNKVTEKGKDVELRCDPISGHTALYWYRQSLGQGLEFLIYFQGNSAPDKSGLPSDRFSAERTGGSVSTLTIQRTQQEDSAVYLCASSLAGTSGYSYEQYFGPGTRLTVT.

In its sample, this clonotype was seen a few times. This chain joins TRBV12-3 or TRBV12-4 and TRBJ1-5, with D possibly being TRBD1 (5 bases). The CDR3 contains 15 residues. Trimming removed 7 bases from V and 3 bases from J, with 16 bases in between. The CDR3 DNA is TGTGCCAGCACTTTCCGGGACGGGAACAATCAGCCCCAGCATTTT. It is translated as CASTFRDGNNQPQHF.

This chain links TRBV9 with TRBJ1-2; D possibly corresponds to TRBD1 (6 bases). The germline gives CDR1 SGDLS, CDR2 YYNGEE. There are 15 residues in the CDR3. The V end lost 3 bases, the J end lost 0 bases, and 12 bases lay between the germline ends. DNA for the CDR3: TGTGCCAGCAGCGCCCCGACAGGCCCTAACTATGGCTACACCTTC. The encoded protein is CASSAPTGPNYGYTF.

The chain combines TRBV6-1 with TRBJ2-7; D possibly matches TRBD1 or TRBD2 (5 bases each). V was shortened by 5 bases and J by 0 bases, with 11 bases between the two germline ends. CDR1 MNHNS and CDR2 SASEGT come from the germline V gene. The CDR3 sequence is 14 residues long. The CDR3 loop reads CASSRDGASYEQYF. CDR3 coding DNA: TGTGCCAGCAGTCGCGACGGGGCCTCCTACGAGCAGTACTTC.

V and J are TRBV20-1 and TRBJ2-7, with 10 bases fitting TRBD2. The CDR3 spans 16 residues. V lost 0 bases, J lost 3 bases, and 8 bases stayed unmatched. CDR1 DFQATT and CDR2 SNEGSKA come from the germline V gene (reference sequence). The CDR3 spells CSAREYEREGIYEQYF. CDR3 DNA: TGCAGTGCTAGAGAATATGAGCGGGAGGGCATCTACGAGCAGTACTTC.

The chain carries TRBV29-1 and TRBJ2-7, with D uncertain. V lost 3 bases and J lost 2, with 8 bases in between. Germline V gives CDR1 SQVTM, CDR2 ANQGSEA. The CDR3 sequence is 12 residues long. The CDR3 reads CSVDRGTYEQYF. The CDR3 DNA follows: TGCAGCGTTGACCGTGGTACCTACGAGCAGTACTTC.

A note on this clonotype: This could be a read error, since a much larger clone is one nucleotide away. CDR3 sequence (DNA): TGTGCCAGCAATCCAGGGCAGTCAGGGGGTTCACCCCTCCACTTT. Amino acid sequence: CASNPGQSGGSPLHF. The gene calls are TRBV12-3 or TRBV12-4 and TRBJ1-6, with 7 positions matching TRBD1. V lost 7 bases, J lost 9 bases, and 12 bases stayed unmatched. CDR3 size: 15 residues.

Only a few counts were recorded for this clonotype. The chain is built from TRBV15 and TRBJ2-7; no definite D call. The germline gives CDR1 LNHNV, CDR2 YYDKDF (reference sequence). This CDR3 spans 12 amino acids. V was shortened by 3 bases and J by 3 bases, with 6 bases between the two germline ends. For the CDR3, the DNA is TGTGCCACCAGCAGCTTCCACTACGAGCAGTACTTC. It codes for CATSSFHYEQYF.

This clonotype was counted a few times. The rearrangement joins TRBV19 to TRBJ1-2; D call uncertain. Trimming pared 1 base from V and 5 bases from J, leaving 5 bases between. The CDR3 extends over 12 amino acids. Germline CDR1 reads LNHDA; CDR2 reads SQIVND (reference sequence). The CDR3 region has the DNA TGTGCCAGTAGTATAGCCGGTTATGGCTACACCTTC. Encoded protein: CASSIAGYGYTF.

The chain uses TRBV20-1 and TRBJ1-1, with D tentatively TRBD1 (6 bases). V was cut by 0 bases and J by 0 bases, with 14 bases left in between. Germline V lookup: CDR1 DFQATT, CDR2 SNEGSKA (reference sequence). The CDR3 covers 16 residues. The CDR3 bases are TGCAGTGCTAGAGATTACCCAGGGGTTTTGAACACTGAAGCTTTCTTT. Its protein product is CSARDYPGVLNTEAFF.

At least ten counts were recorded for this clonotype. The chain recombines TRBV19 with TRBJ1-5; 7 nucleotides match TRBD1. The CDR3 covers 15 residues. J was trimmed by 5 bases and V by 3 bases; bases with no gene match: 7. Germline V gene data show CDR1 as LNHDA and CDR2 as SQIVND (reference sequence). The CDR3 loop reads CASSINRGADQPQHF. Here the CDR3 DNA reads TGTGCCAGTAGTATCAACAGGGGAGCGGATCAGCCCCAGCATTTT.

This clonotype showed up many times. The chain links TRBV4-3 to TRBJ1-1, with 10 bases identical to TRBD1. Trimming cost V 0 bases and J 3 bases; bases outside gene matches: 4. The CDR3 length is 16 residues. Germline CDR1 and CDR2: LGHNA and YSLEER. CDR3 nucleotide sequence: TGCGCCAGCAGCCAAGATAAAGGACAGGGGGACACTGAAGCTTTCTTT. Translating gives CASSQDKGQGDTEAFF.

The V and J genes are TRBV20-1 and TRBJ1-5, with D tentatively TRBD1 (6 bases). Trimming cost V 0 bases and J 0 bases, with 18 bases left between them. The CDR3 loop spans 18 amino acids. Germline V gene lookup returns CDR1 DFQATT and CDR2 SNEGSKA (reference sequence). The CDR3 loop reads CSAREHQQGSASNQPQHF. CDR3 in DNA: TGCAGTGCTAGAGAACACCAACAGGGATCGGCTAGCAATCAGCCCCAGCATTTT.

This clonotype was observed at least ten times. This chain uses TRBV3-1 with TRBJ2-7; D uncertain. Germline loops: CDR1 LGHDT, CDR2 YNNKEL (reference sequence). The CDR3 covers 16 residues. V was trimmed by 0 bases and J by 3 bases, leaving 15 bases between them. The CDR3 DNA reads as TGTGCCAGCAGCCAAGATAGTAGCAACGGAATCTACGAGCAGTACTTC. Amino acids: CASSQDSSNGIYEQYF.

This clonotype was picked up many times. The rearrangement links TRBV7-2 to TRBJ1-2; tentatively, D is TRBD1 (5 bases). Deletions cut 5 bases from V and 3 bases from J, with 10 bases between. Germline CDR1 and CDR2: SGHTA and FQGNSA. This CDR3 comprises 13 residues. For the CDR3, the DNA is TGTGCCAGCAGCGAACAGGACCACTATGGCTACACCTTC. Protein sequence: CASSEQDHYGYTF.

This clonotype was picked up a small number of times. The chain has TRBV19 and TRBJ2-5; D possibly corresponds to TRBD1 (6 bases). The CDR3 has 14 residues. Trimming took 10 bases from V and 4 from J, leaving 19 bases between them. Germline-derived CDR1 and CDR2 are LNHDA and SQIVND (reference sequence). The CDR3 loop reads CATSPVGHGETQYF. The CDR3 nucleotides are TGTGCCACTTCTCCGGTGGGACACGGAGAGACCCAGTACTTC.

This clonotype was seen many times. V and J are TRBV6-1 and TRBJ1-2, with 9 bases matching TRBD1. This CDR3 has 13 amino acids. Germline V gene sequence: CDR1 MNHNS, CDR2 SASEGT. V lost 7 bases and J lost 6; bases outside the gene matches: 6. As DNA, the CDR3 is TGTGCCAGCATCCTGGACAGGGGTAATGGCTACACCTTC. As protein: CASILDRGNGYTF.

The table lists this clonotype with a few counts. The genes are TRBV25-1 and TRBJ2-6, with TRBD1 as a possible D gene (5 bases). V was trimmed by 1 base and J by 0 bases, leaving 7 bases between them. Germline loops: CDR1 MGHDK, CDR2 SYGVNS. CDR3 length: 16 residues. The CDR3 loop reads CASSEWGLSGANVLTF. In DNA form, the CDR3 reads TGTGCCAGCAGTGAATGGGGCCTCTCTGGGGCCAACGTCCTGACTTTC.

This clonotype was seen repeatedly, ten times or more. A much larger clone is a single base away; this may be a read error. V and J are TRBV2 and TRBJ1-1, with D maybe TRBD1 (5 bases). Germline V gene sequence: CDR1 SNHLY, CDR2 FYNNEI. This CDR3 region has 12 residues. V was clipped by 7 bases and J by 0 bases, with 6 bases between them. This CDR3 is CASMDMNTEAFF. CDR3 nucleotides: TGTGCCAGCATGGACATGAACACTGAAGCTTTCTTT.

The chain uses TRBV3-1 and TRBJ2-7, with a weak D call TRBD1 (5 bases). The V end lost 4 bases, the J end lost 4 bases, and 17 bases lay between the germline ends. Looked up from germline, CDR1 is LGHDT and CDR2 is YNNKEL (reference sequence). This CDR3 spans 15 amino acids. The DNA of the CDR3 is TGTGCCAGCAGCCCAACTCGCCAAACAGGTTACGAGCAGTACTTC. Protein: CASSPTRQTGYEQYF.

This chain connects TRBV28 to TRBJ1-2; 9 bases agree with TRBD1. With 4 bases clipped from V and 2 bases from J, the junction kept 2 bases outside the gene matches. The germline gives CDR1 MDHEN, CDR2 SYDVKM. The CDR3 spans 14 residues. This CDR3 is CASSYRGPNYGYTF. The CDR3 DNA follows: TGTGCCAGCAGTTACAGGGGGCCGAACTATGGCTACACCTTC.

This clonotype was counted many times. The rearrangement uses TRBV2 and TRBJ1-3; D ambiguous. Looked up from germline, CDR1 is SNHLY and CDR2 is FYNNEI. The CDR3 covers 16 residues. V gave up 3 bases and J gave up 0 bases, with 12 bases separating them. The DNA for the CDR3 is TGTGCCAGCAGTGAGACAAGCCCTAGCTCTGGAAACACCATATATTTT. It yields the protein CASSETSPSSGNTIYF.

V is TRBV12-3 or TRBV12-4 and J is TRBJ2-7, with D possibly being TRBD1 or TRBD2 (6 bases each). The CDR3 sequence is 14 residues long. Trimming took 3 bases from V and 2 from J, leaving 11 bases between them. CDR3 sequence reads: CASSFGGLTYEQYF. The DNA of the CDR3 is TGTGCCAGCAGTTTTGGGGGGCTGACCTACGAGCAGTACTTC.

V usage is TRBV5-1 and J usage is TRBJ2-5, with TRBD1 matching over 9 bases. CDR1 is SGHRS, CDR2 YFSETQ, per germline. CDR3 length: 14 residues. V was clipped by 2 bases and J by 2 bases; unmatched bases: 1. As DNA, the CDR3 is TGCGCCAGCAGCTTCGGGACAGGGCAAGAGACCCAGTACTTC. This translates into CASSFGTGQETQYF.

This clonotype was counted at least ten times. The chain employs TRBV6-5 and TRBJ1-1; the D gene is possibly TRBD1 (6 bases). V was trimmed by 4 bases and J by 5 bases, leaving 14 bases between them. The CDR3 consists of 14 residues. Germline V CDR1 and CDR2: MNHEY, SVGAGI. CDR3 in amino acids: CASSSTLQGTEAFF. In DNA form, the CDR3 reads TGTGCCAGCAGTTCCACATTACAGGGTACTGAAGCTTTCTTT.

The chain couples TRBV20-1 to TRBJ2-7; either TRBD1 or TRBD2 may fit D (6 bases each). This CDR3 comprises 13 residues. Between the trimmed V and J ends, which lost 3 bases and 3 bases, there was a span of 12 bases. CDR1 and CDR2 from the germline V gene are DFQATT and SNEGSKA (reference sequence). The CDR3 sequence: CSARKGGNYEQYF. The CDR3 DNA is TGCAGTGCTAGGAAGGGGGGAAACTACGAGCAGTACTTC.

Ten or more counts support this clonotype. The chain employs TRBV2 and TRBJ1-2; TRBD1 agrees at 9 bases. The germline V gene has CDR1 SNHLY and CDR2 FYNNEI. The V gene end was trimmed by 1 base and the J gene end by 8 bases; junction bases not matched to a gene: 2. CDR3 length equals 13 residues. The CDR3 nucleotides read TGTGCCAGCAGTGAAGGACAGGGGGGCGGCTACACCTTC. It translates to CASSEGQGGGYTF.

This sequence joins TRBV5-1 and TRBJ2-2; D unresolved. CDR1 is SGHRS, CDR2 YFSETQ, per germline. Deletions cut 4 bases from V and 4 bases from J, with 17 bases between. The length of the CDR3 is 16 residues. The CDR3: CASSRQAYTSTGELFF. The CDR3, as DNA: TGCGCCAGCAGCCGGCAGGCTTACACCAGCACCGGGGAGCTGTTTTTT.

The gene calls are TRBV6-1 and TRBJ2-7; D is unresolved. V shed 4 bases and J shed 4 bases, with 11 bases lying between them. This CDR3 has 13 residues. The germline V gene encodes CDR1 MNHNS and CDR2 SASEGT. The CDR3 DNA follows: TGTGCCAGCAGTGCGTCGCCCAGGTACGAGCAGTACTTC. Protein: CASSASPRYEQYF.